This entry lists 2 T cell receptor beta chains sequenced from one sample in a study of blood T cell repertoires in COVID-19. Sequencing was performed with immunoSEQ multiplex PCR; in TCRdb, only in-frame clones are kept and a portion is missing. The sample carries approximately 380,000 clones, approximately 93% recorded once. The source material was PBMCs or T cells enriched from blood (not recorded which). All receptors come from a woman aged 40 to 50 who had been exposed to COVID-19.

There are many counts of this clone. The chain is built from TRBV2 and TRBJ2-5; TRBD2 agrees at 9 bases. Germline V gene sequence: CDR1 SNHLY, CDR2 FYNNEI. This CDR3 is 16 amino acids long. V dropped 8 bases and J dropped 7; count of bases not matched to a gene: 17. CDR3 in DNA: TGTGCCAGCCGAGGAGGACTAGCGCTAAACATGGGGACCCAGTACTTC. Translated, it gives CASRGGLALNMGTQYF.

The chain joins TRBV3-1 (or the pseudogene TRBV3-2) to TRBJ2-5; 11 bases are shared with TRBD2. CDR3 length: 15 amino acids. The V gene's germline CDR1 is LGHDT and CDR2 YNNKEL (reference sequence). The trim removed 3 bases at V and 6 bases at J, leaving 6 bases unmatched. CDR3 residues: CASSQLAGGRKTQYF. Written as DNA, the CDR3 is TGTGCCAGCAGCCAGTTAGCGGGGGGGAGGAAGACCCAGTACTTC.